These 32 T cell receptor beta chains were all obtained from the same sample, sequenced in a study of circulating CD8 cells and anti-PD-1 response in melanoma. TCR libraries were prepared from approximately 15 ng of total RNA with the QIAseq Immune Repertoire TCR panel. TCRdb re-analysed the reads in MiXCR, keeping a single row per CDR3 protein. The sample consists of about 640 distinct CDR3 sequences, around 7.8% of them appearing once. Four subsets defined by PD-1 and/or TIGIT were sorted from live CD3+CD8+TCRalphabeta+ cells. The sequenced sample was CD8+ T cells from PBMCs, obtained at baseline or after one month of anti-PD-1 therapy (not recorded which). Source of these receptors: a human donor with melanoma.

In its sample, this clonotype ranks as large. The chain recombines TRBV18 with TRBJ2-1; D gene uncertain. This CDR3 spans 15 amino acids. The germline V and J ends were trimmed by 5 bases and 0 bases, with 11 bases remaining between them. Germline CDR1 is KGHSH and CDR2 is LQKENI. The CDR3 sequence is CASSKAGYSYNEQFF. The CDR3 coding sequence is TGTGCCAGCTCAAAAGCAGGATACTCCTACAATGAGCAGTTCTTC.

This clonotype is labeled as large. V is TRBV2 and J is TRBJ2-1; D call uncertain. From germline, CDR1 is SNHLY and CDR2 FYNNEI. This CDR3 contains 11 residues. Deletions cut 6 bases from V and 10 bases from J, with 10 bases between. The CDR3 coding sequence is TGTGCCAGCAGCTCCGGTTGGGAGCAGTTCTTC. Residues: CASSSGWEQFF.

This clonotype qualifies as large (0.1 to 1%). The chain uses TRBV2 and TRBJ2-7, with D possibly TRBD1 on 5 matching bases. Germline-derived CDR1 and CDR2 are SNHLY and FYNNEI. This CDR3 region has 17 residues. Between the trimmed V and J ends, which lost 3 bases and 5 bases, there was a span of 23 bases. In DNA form, the CDR3 reads TGTGCCAGCAGTGACCGGTGGGCGGACATATCAGCCCACGAGCAGTACTTC. Protein sequence: CASSDRWADISAHEQYF.

This clonotype appeared a few times. The chain combines TRBV11-2 with TRBJ2-7, with no clear D. CDR1 and CDR2 (germline): SGHAT, FQNNGV. The germline V and J ends were trimmed by 4 bases and 0 bases, with 16 bases remaining between them. The CDR3 has 16 amino acids. CDR3 protein: CASSSPDGVSSYEQYF. CDR3 bases: TGTGCCAGCAGCTCGCCGGATGGGGTAAGCTCCTACGAGCAGTACTTC.

By sample fraction, this clonotype is large. The chain carries TRBV27 and TRBJ1-5; 9 nucleotides match TRBD1. J gave up 6 bases and V 3 bases, and 3 bases lay outside the gene matches. This CDR3 is built from 14 residues. Germline loops: CDR1 MNHEY, CDR2 SMNVEV (reference sequence). The CDR3 is CASSLLGQGQPQHF. The CDR3 DNA reads TGTGCCAGCAGTTTGTTGGGACAGGGTCAGCCCCAGCATTTT.

This clonotype was seen a handful of times. The V and J genes are TRBV6-5 and TRBJ2-3; 8 bases match TRBD2. Germline trimming cut 5 bases from V and 6 bases from J; bases unmatched to any gene: 4. CDR1 and CDR2 from the germline V gene are MNHEY and SVGAGI. This CDR3 contains 13 residues. CDR3 sequence reads: CASSDPSGDTQYF. The CDR3 DNA sequence: TGTGCCAGCAGTGATCCTAGCGGGGATACGCAGTATTTT.

Comment on this clonotype: A clone one base away is much larger, so this may be a read error. This chain connects TRBV28 to TRBJ2-1; D is possibly TRBD2 (7 bases). CDR3 length: 11 residues. The germline gives CDR1 MDHEN, CDR2 SYDVKM. CDR3: CASSPGGPSLF. DNA of the CDR3: TGTGCCAGCAGCCCGGGGGGCCCCTCGTTGTTC. Drawing the rest from reference TRBV28 and TRBJ2-1, the complete variable domain is DVKVTQSSRYLVKRTGEKVFLECVQDMDHENMFWYRQDPGLGLRLIYFSYDVKMKEKGDIPEGYSVSREKKERFSLILESASTNQTSMYLCASSPGGPSLFGPGTRLTVL.

By share of the sample, this clonotype is large. The chain is built from TRBV7-9 and TRBJ1-2; D possibly corresponds to TRBD1 (5 bases). Trimming shortened V by 5 bases and J by 3 bases, and 16 bases separated the two germline ends. There are 15 residues in the CDR3. Germline V gene lookup returns CDR1 SEHNR and CDR2 FQNEAQ (reference sequence). In nucleotides, the CDR3 is TGTGCCAGCAGCCCCCCGGCCGCAGGGCACTATGGCTACACCTTC. This translates into CASSPPAAGHYGYTF.

In this sample, this clonotype is medium-sized. V is TRBV20-1 and J is TRBJ1-6, with TRBD1 matching over 7 bases. Trimming removed 5 bases from V and 10 bases from J; junction bases left unmatched: 11. The CDR3 is 14 amino acids. Looked up from germline, CDR1 is DFQATT and CDR2 is SNEGSKA (reference sequence). As DNA, the CDR3 is TGCAGTGCTCCCACGGGACAGTTCGAATCACCCCTCCACTTT. Protein sequence: CSAPTGQFESPLHF.

In its sample, this clonotype is medium-sized. The chain carries TRBV29-1 and TRBJ2-7; no firm D call. CDR1 and CDR2 (germline): SQVTM, ANQGSEA. CDR3 length: 14 amino acids. V shed 2 bases and J shed 2 bases, with 13 bases lying between them. This chain's CDR3 is CSVENWESPYEQYF. DNA for the CDR3: TGCAGCGTTGAAAACTGGGAATCACCCTACGAGCAGTACTTC.

By sample share, this clonotype is large. V gene TRBV5-4 combines with J gene TRBJ1-5; perhaps TRBD1 as D (6 bases). The CDR3 totals 14 residues. CDR1 and CDR2 (germline): SGHNT, YYREEE (reference sequence). The ends were cut back, 3 bases at V and 5 bases at J, with 12 bases in the middle. The CDR3 nucleotides read TGTGCCAGCAGCTCCGGACAGAGTGATCAGCCCCAGCATTTT. Its translation is CASSSGQSDQPQHF.

In its sample, this clonotype is large. The V and J genes are TRBV4-3 and TRBJ2-3; possibly TRBD1 for D (6 bases). Looked up from germline, CDR1 is LGHNA and CDR2 is YSLEER. The germline V and J ends were trimmed by 3 bases and 3 bases, with 10 bases remaining between them. The CDR3 totals 14 residues. The CDR3 nucleotides are TGCGCCAGCAGCCATGGACAGCTAACAGATACGCAGTATTTT. Residues: CASSHGQLTDTQYF.

Within the sample, this clonotype is large. V and J are TRBV28 and TRBJ2-7, with 7 bases matching TRBD2. Germline values: CDR1 MDHEN, CDR2 SYDVKM. With V trimmed by 5 bases and J by 2 bases, 6 bases remained unmatched. This CDR3 comprises 14 residues. Written as DNA, the CDR3 is TGTGCCAGCAGTCGAAGGACTAGTCCCTACGAGCAGTACTTC. Amino acid sequence: CASSRRTSPYEQYF.

Points on this clonotype: A far larger clone is just one base off, so this is likely a read error. J is TRBJ2-5 and V is TRBV2; D remains unclear. Near its end, the DNA agrees better with TRBJ2-7, so the J call may be wrong. CDR1 is SNHLY, CDR2 FYNNEI, per germline. This CDR3 spans 11 amino acids. CDR3 sequence reads: CAGWTLDEQYF. The CDR3 DNA is TGTGCCGGCTGGACCTTGGACGAGCAGTACTTC.

This clonotype ranks as medium-sized. The chain joins TRBV28 to TRBJ2-2; 12 bases are a match to TRBD2. V was clipped by 3 bases and J by 5 bases; unmatched bases: 7. CDR3 length: 17 residues. Germline-derived CDR1 and CDR2 are MDHEN and SYDVKM. For the CDR3, the DNA is TGTGCCAGCAGTTTCAGACTAGCGGGAGCAGGTACCGGGGAGCTGTTTTTT. Its protein product is CASSFRLAGAGTGELFF.

Regarding this clonotype: This may be a read error, as it is one base from a much larger clone. This chain connects TRBV4-3 to TRBJ2-7; the match to TRBD1 covers 10 bases. This CDR3 contains 14 residues. Germline CDR1 is LGHNA and CDR2 is YSLEER. The CDR3: CAGSQGQGPYEQYF. For the CDR3, the DNA is TGCGCCGGCAGCCAGGGACAGGGGCCCTACGAGCAGTACTTC.

Relative to its sample, this clonotype is medium-sized (0.01 to 0.1%). This rearrangement joins TRBV29-1 to TRBJ2-1, with TRBD2 identical over 9 bases. V trimming: 3 bases; J trimming: 6 bases; junction bases outside the gene matches: 6. Germline CDR1 SQVTM, CDR2 ANQGSEA. The CDR3 spans 14 residues. The CDR3 nucleotides are TGCAGCGTTGATTCAGCGGGGGGACTCAATGAGCAGTTCTTC. Protein product: CSVDSAGGLNEQFF.

This clonotype is labeled as large. This chain joins TRBV4-1 and TRBJ2-3, with unresolved D. Per germline, CDR1 MGHRA and CDR2 YSYEKL. V was trimmed by 1 base and J by 0 bases, leaving 8 bases between them. The length of the CDR3 is 15 residues. DNA for the CDR3: TGCGCCAGCAGCCAAGGGTCCCCGAGCACAGATACGCAGTATTTT. It is translated as CASSQGSPSTDTQYF.

This clonotype is labeled as medium-sized. The chain is built from TRBV20-1 and TRBJ2-7; 10 bases line up with TRBD1. In germline, CDR1 is DFQATT, CDR2 SNEGSKA (reference sequence). CDR3 length: 13 residues. Trimming removed 6 bases from V and 4 bases from J; junction bases left unmatched: 6. CDR3 DNA sequence: TGCAGTGCCCGGACAGGGGGGTCGTACGAGCAGTACTTC. Encoded protein: CSARTGGSYEQYF.

This clonotype is medium-sized by share. The chain has TRBV4-1 and TRBJ1-5, with D unclear. The CDR3 consists of 13 residues. V was cut by 3 bases and J by 4 bases, with 7 bases left in between. Germline V gene lookup returns CDR1 MGHRA and CDR2 YSYEKL. CDR3 DNA sequence: TGCGCCAGCAGCCACGGCCGTAATCAGCCCCAGCATTTT. This translates into CASSHGRNQPQHF.

The chain couples TRBV29-1 to TRBJ2-3; a weak D match, TRBD2 (5 bases). Trimming removed 6 bases from V and 7 bases from J, with 17 bases in between. CDR1 and CDR2 from the germline V gene are SQVTM and ANQGSEA. The CDR3 loop spans 13 amino acids. The CDR3 sequence: CSVIPADTYTQYF. The CDR3 DNA reads as TGCAGCGTGATACCAGCGGATACATATACGCAGTATTTT.

In its sample, this clonotype is medium-sized (0.01 to 0.1%). The genes are TRBV5-4 and TRBJ2-5; TRBD2 agrees at 12 bases. CDR1 is SGHNT, CDR2 YYREEE, per germline (reference sequence). J lost 5 bases, V lost 0 bases, and 2 bases had no gene match. The length of the CDR3 is 15 residues. CDR3 in amino acids: CASSLDTSGGETQYF. The DNA of the CDR3 is TGTGCCAGCAGCTTGGATACTAGCGGGGGGGAGACCCAGTACTTC. Full variable domain (missing parts from reference TRBV5-4 and TRBJ2-5): ETGVTQSPTHLIKTRGQQVTLRCSSQSGHNTVSWYQQALGQGPQFIFQYYREEENGRGNFPPRFSGLQFPNYSSELNVNALELDDSALYLCASSLDTSGGETQYFGPGTRLLVL.

V is TRBV29-1 and J is TRBJ2-3; the match to TRBD2 covers 8 bases. This CDR3 comprises 13 residues. Trimming cost V 6 bases and J 7 bases; bases outside gene matches: 9. CDR1 and CDR2 from the germline V gene are SQVTM and ANQGSEA. In DNA form, the CDR3 reads TGCAGCGTGATACTAGCGGATACATATACGCAGTATTTT. As protein: CSVILADTYTQYF.

By sample fraction, this clonotype is large. This sequence joins TRBV27 and TRBJ2-1; TRBD2 matches 7 bases. Trimming cost V 4 bases and J 5 bases; bases outside gene matches: 17. Germline V gene sequence: CDR1 MNHEY, CDR2 SMNVEV (reference sequence). The CDR3 is 18 residues long. DNA of the CDR3: TGTGCCAGCAGTTCCCCCATGGGGGGGGGGACTATAAACAATGAGCAGTTCTTC. It specifies CASSSPMGGGTINNEQFF.

This clonotype is medium-sized within its sample. V gene TRBV7-6 combines with J gene TRBJ1-5; 7 bases map to TRBD1. The CDR3 sequence is 15 residues long. Germline values: CDR1 SGHVS, CDR2 FNYEAQ. Trimming cost V 5 bases and J 6 bases; bases outside gene matches: 10. CDR3 residues: CASSPLQGVSQPQHF. The CDR3 nucleotides read TGTGCCAGCAGCCCACTCCAGGGGGTTAGTCAGCCCCAGCATTTT.

This clonotype is labeled large. Here the CDR3 DNA reads TGTGCCAGCAGCTTGGTAGGGAAGGCAGATACGCAGTATTTT. Translated, it gives CASSLVGKADTQYF. The chain recombines TRBV5-6 with TRBJ2-3, with no clear D. CDR3 size: 14 residues. Germline assignment: CDR1 SGHDT and CDR2 YYEEEE. Trimming took 0 bases from V and 4 from J, leaving 9 bases between them.

The chain couples TRBV28 to TRBJ1-3, with 12 bases lining up with TRBD1. The V gene's germline CDR1 is MDHEN and CDR2 SYDVKM. After removal of 5 bases from V and 4 bases from J, the junction contained 3 bases not matched to a gene. The CDR3 consists of 15 residues. The CDR3 protein is CASSRDRGQGNTIYF. CDR3 nucleotide sequence: TGTGCCAGCAGTCGGGACAGGGGGCAAGGAAACACCATATATTTT.

In its sample, this clonotype is large. The rearrangement links TRBV16 to TRBJ2-7; the D gene could be TRBD1 or TRBD2 (6 bases each). This CDR3 has 14 residues. Trimming removed 3 bases at V and 5 bases at J, with 14 bases between. Germline CDR1 reads KGHSY; CDR2 reads FQNENV. DNA of the CDR3: TGTGCCAGCAGCCAGGTCATGGGGGGCCACGAGCAGTACTTC. Amino acids: CASSQVMGGHEQYF.

This clonotype is labeled as large. J is TRBJ2-5 and V is TRBV6-5; TRBD2 matches at 11 bases. The CDR3 has 16 amino acids. The germline CDR1 and CDR2 sequences are MNHEY and SVGAGI. J was trimmed by 5 bases and V by 5 bases; bases with no gene match: 10. The CDR3 sequence: CASSGSGGAFVETQYF. DNA of the CDR3: TGTGCCAGCAGTGGTAGCGGGGGGGCCTTTGTGGAGACCCAGTACTTC.

This clonotype has a handful of counts. The chain has TRBV19 and TRBJ2-7, with 7 bases aligning to TRBD1. Per germline, CDR1 LNHDA and CDR2 SQIVND (reference sequence). The J segment lost 4 bases and the V segment lost 3 bases, leaving 9 bases of the junction unmatched. The CDR3 has 15 residues. The CDR3 nucleotides are TGTGCCAGTAGTATGGCGGAAGACAGGGCTTACGAGCAGTACTTC. This encodes CASSMAEDRAYEQYF.

This clonotype is medium-sized within its sample. V gene TRBV11-2 combines with J gene TRBJ2-7; a possible D gene is TRBD2 (7 bases). The CDR3 is made up of 17 amino acids. Germline CDR1 reads SGHAT; CDR2 reads FQNNGV. V gave up 5 bases and J gave up 2 bases, with 22 bases separating them. The CDR3 coding sequence is TGTGCCAGCAGCCCGGGGGGCTCACTAGCGTTCGCCTACGAGCAGTACTTC. This translates into CASSPGGSLAFAYEQYF.

In its sample, this clonotype is medium-sized. V gene TRBV4-1 combines with J gene TRBJ2-3; D is uncertain. Trimming removed 2 bases from V and 4 bases from J, with 10 bases in between. This CDR3 has 14 residues. From germline, CDR1 is MGHRA and CDR2 YSYEKL. The CDR3: CASSQTQFADTQYF. CDR3 DNA sequence: TGCGCCAGCAGCCAAACACAGTTCGCAGATACGCAGTATTTT.